The sequence of this T cell receptor (beta chain) was determined in a study of cytomegalovirus exposure and HLA in healthy donors. Overall study results and limits: An assumption of roughly uniform sequencing depth across donors underlay the presence/absence analyses. Researchers reported in a later analysis that a missense DCLRE1C variant was tied to TCR beta V- and J-gene trimming. In a later analysis, at a false discovery rate of 0.05, under 20,000 TCR beta sequences were associated with HLA alleles.

As regards this clone: Its antigen is still unknown.

These donors, healthy bone marrow donors, were studied. PCR used 60 Vbeta primers and 13 Jbeta primers. Here immunoSEQ multiplex PCR was the method, and the copy in TCRdb shows in-frame clones only, minus some. The sample lists fewer than 100,000 clones; under 85% were seen once. This CDR3 comprises 14 residues. Germline-derived CDR1 and CDR2 are SGHDT and YYEEEE. With V trimmed by 4 bases and J by 5 bases, 3 bases remained unmatched. The receptor was derived from a woman in her thirties or forties in good health and CMV-seropositive. The gene calls are TRBV5-6 and TRBJ1-6, with 7 bases matching TRBD1. The sample comprised PBMCs. Here the CDR3 reads CASSPGTDNSPLHF. The CDR3 nucleotides read TGTGCCAGCAGCCCCGGGACAGATAATTCACCCCTCCACTTT.